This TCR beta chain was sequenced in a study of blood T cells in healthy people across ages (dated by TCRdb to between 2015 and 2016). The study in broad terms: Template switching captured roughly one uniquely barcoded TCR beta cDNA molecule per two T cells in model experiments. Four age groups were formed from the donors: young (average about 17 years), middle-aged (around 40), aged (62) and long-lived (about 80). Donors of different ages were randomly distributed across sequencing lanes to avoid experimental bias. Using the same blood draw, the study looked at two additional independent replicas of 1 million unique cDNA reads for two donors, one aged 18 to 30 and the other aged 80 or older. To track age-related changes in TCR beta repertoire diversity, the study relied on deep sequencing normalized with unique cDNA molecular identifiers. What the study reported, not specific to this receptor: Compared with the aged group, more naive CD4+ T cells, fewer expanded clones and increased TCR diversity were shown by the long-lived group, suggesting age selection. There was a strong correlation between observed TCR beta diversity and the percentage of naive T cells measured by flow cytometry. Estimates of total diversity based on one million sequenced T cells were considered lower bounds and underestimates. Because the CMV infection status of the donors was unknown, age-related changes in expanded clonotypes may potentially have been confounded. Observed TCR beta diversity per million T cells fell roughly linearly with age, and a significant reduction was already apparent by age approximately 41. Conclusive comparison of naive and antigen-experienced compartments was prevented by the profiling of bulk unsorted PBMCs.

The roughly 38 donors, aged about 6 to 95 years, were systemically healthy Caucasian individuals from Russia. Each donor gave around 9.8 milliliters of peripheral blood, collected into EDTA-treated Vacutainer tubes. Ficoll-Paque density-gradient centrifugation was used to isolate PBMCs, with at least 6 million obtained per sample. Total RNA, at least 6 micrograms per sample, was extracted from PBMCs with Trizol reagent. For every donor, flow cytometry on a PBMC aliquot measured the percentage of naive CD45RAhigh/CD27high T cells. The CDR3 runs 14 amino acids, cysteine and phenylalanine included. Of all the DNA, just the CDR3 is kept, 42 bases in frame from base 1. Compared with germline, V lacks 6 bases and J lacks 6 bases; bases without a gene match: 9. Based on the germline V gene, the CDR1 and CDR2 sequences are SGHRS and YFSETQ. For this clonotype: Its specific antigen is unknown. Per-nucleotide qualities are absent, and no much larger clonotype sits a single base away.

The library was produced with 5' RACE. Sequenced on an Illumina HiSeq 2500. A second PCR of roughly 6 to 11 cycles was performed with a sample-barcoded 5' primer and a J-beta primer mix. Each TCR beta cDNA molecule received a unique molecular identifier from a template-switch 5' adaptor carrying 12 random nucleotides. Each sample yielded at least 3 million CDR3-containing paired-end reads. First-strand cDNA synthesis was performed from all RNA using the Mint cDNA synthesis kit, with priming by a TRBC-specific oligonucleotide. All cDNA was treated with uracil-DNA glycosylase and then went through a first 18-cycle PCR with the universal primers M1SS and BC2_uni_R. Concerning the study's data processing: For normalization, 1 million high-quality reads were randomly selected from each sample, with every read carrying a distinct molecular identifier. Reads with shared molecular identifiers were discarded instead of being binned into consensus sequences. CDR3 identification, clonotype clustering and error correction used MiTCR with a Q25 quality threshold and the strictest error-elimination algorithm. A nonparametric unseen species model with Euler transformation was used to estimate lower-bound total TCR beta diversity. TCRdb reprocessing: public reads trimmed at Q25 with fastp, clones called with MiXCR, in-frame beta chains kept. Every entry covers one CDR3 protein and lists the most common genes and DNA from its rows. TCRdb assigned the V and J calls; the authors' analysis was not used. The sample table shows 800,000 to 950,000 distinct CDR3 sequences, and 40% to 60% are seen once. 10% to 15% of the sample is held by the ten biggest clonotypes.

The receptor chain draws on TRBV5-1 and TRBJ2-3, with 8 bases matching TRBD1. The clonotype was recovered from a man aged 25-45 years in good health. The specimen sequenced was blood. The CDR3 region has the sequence CASTLTRGRDTQYF. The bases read TGCGCCAGCACCCTGACCAGGGGGCGGGATACGCAGTATTTT.